One sample yielded the 28 T cell receptor beta chains listed below, sequenced in a study of blood T cell repertoires in COVID-19. Clones were sequenced by immunoSEQ multiplex PCR, and TCRdb holds only the in-frame ones, with some missing. The table shows about 120,000 clones, with 70% to 80% occurring only once. The sequencing sample was made of peripheral blood. Receptor source: an elderly woman with acute or convalescent COVID-19.

The chain uses TRBV19 and TRBJ1-2; 8 bases align to TRBD1. CDR3 length: 14 amino acids. J lost 4 bases, V lost 5 bases, and 6 bases had no gene match. Looked up from germline, CDR1 is LNHDA and CDR2 is SQIVND (reference sequence). The CDR3 DNA sequence: TGTGCCAGTAGTCCGGGACAGGCTCTCTATGGCTACACCTTC. Protein product: CASSPGQALYGYTF.

This chain connects TRBV7-8 to TRBJ1-5, with TRBD1 as a possible D gene (5 bases). The germline gives CDR1 SGHVS, CDR2 FQNEAQ. This CDR3 is built from 15 residues. The V gene lost 4 bases and the J gene lost 2 bases, with 12 bases spanning the gap. CDR3 in DNA: TGTGCCAGCAGCTCACAGGCATCAGGCAATCAGCCCCAGCATTTT. Protein sequence: CASSSQASGNQPQHF.

The V call is TRBV25-1, the J call TRBJ1-2; D possibly corresponds to TRBD1 (6 bases). The V end lost 4 bases, the J end lost 6 bases, and 24 bases lay between the germline ends. Germline V gene data show CDR1 as MGHDK and CDR2 as SYGVNS. This CDR3 is built from 17 residues. The CDR3 region is CASSGGLTGAAPNGYTF. The CDR3 DNA follows: TGTGCCAGCAGTGGCGGGTTGACAGGCGCGGCCCCGAATGGCTACACCTTC.

This sequence joins TRBV7-9 and TRBJ1-1; 9 positions agree with TRBD1. The CDR3 totals 14 residues. V lost 2 bases, J lost 4 bases, and 2 bases stayed unmatched. Per germline, CDR1 SEHNR and CDR2 FQNEAQ (reference sequence). Written as DNA, the CDR3 is TGTGCCAGCAGCTTACTGACAGGGGGCACTGAAGCTTTCTTT. Translating it yields CASSLLTGGTEAFF.

This clone came up a few times. The gene calls are TRBV28 and TRBJ1-4, with D tentatively TRBD1 (6 bases). The CDR3 has 16 amino acids. Germline V gene lookup returns CDR1 MDHEN and CDR2 SYDVKM. Trimming left V 5 bases short and J 6 bases short, with 19 bases between. The CDR3 nucleotides are TGTGCCAGCAGTCCCCCCCCCGGGACATTGCATGAAAAACTGTTTTTT. Its protein is CASSPPPGTLHEKLFF. Drawing the rest from reference TRBV28 and TRBJ1-4, the complete variable domain is DVKVTQSSRYLVKRTGEKVFLECVQDMDHENMFWYRQDPGLGLRLIYFSYDVKMKEKGDIPEGYSVSREKKERFSLILESASTNQTSMYLCASSPPPGTLHEKLFFGSGTQLSVL.

This chain joins TRBV28 and TRBJ2-1, with no clear D. The CDR3 runs 14 residues. Between the trimmed V and J ends, which lost 3 bases and 0 bases, there was a span of 6 bases. Per germline, CDR1 MDHEN and CDR2 SYDVKM. CDR3 in DNA: TGTGCCAGCAGTTTCTACAGCTCCTACAATGAGCAGTTCTTC. Amino acid sequence: CASSFYSSYNEQFF.

V and J are TRBV19 and TRBJ1-2; possible D gene TRBD1, 6 bases. The CDR3 extends over 15 amino acids. The V and J ends lost 4 bases and 4 bases respectively, with 16 bases between them. Germline V gene data show CDR1 as LNHDA and CDR2 as SQIVND (reference sequence). CDR3: CASSTFTGFGYGYTF. Here the CDR3 DNA reads TGTGCCAGTAGTACCTTTACAGGGTTTGGCTATGGCTACACCTTC.

This sequence joins TRBV19 and TRBJ1-2; no firm D call. Germline V gene lookup returns CDR1 LNHDA and CDR2 SQIVND (reference sequence). The CDR3 loop spans 11 amino acids. V was shortened by 1 base and J by 11 bases, with 8 bases between the two germline ends. The CDR3 loop is CASSIVGRYTF. Here the CDR3 DNA reads TGTGCCAGTAGTATAGTAGGGAGGTACACCTTC.

V and J are TRBV6-5 and TRBJ2-1; D may be TRBD2 (7 bases). Germline CDR1 MNHEY, CDR2 SVGAGI. CDR3 length: 14 amino acids. With 7 bases removed from V and 7 bases from J, the gap between germline ends came to 17 bases. The CDR3 spells CASTEGRGRNEQFF. CDR3 nucleotide sequence: TGTGCCAGCACGGAGGGGCGGGGGCGTAATGAGCAGTTCTTC.

The chain couples TRBV5-5 to TRBJ2-7, with a weak D call TRBD1 (5 bases). This CDR3 contains 15 residues. Germline V lookup: CDR1 SGHKS, CDR2 YYEKEE (reference sequence). Trimming left V 0 bases short and J 0 bases short, with 10 bases between. CDR3 coding DNA: TGTGCCAGCAGCTTGGTGGCAGGGTACTCCTACGAGCAGTACTTC. Translated, it gives CASSLVAGYSYEQYF.

V gene TRBV28 combines with J gene TRBJ2-1; 13 bases agree with TRBD2. Trimming took 4 bases from V and 6 from J; bases not matched to a gene: 6. The germline V gene encodes CDR1 MDHEN and CDR2 SYDVKM. This CDR3 comprises 16 residues. The CDR3 region is CASSYRLAGGLNEQFF. The CDR3 bases are TGTGCCAGCAGTTACCGACTAGCGGGAGGTCTCAATGAGCAGTTCTTC.

The chain employs TRBV23-1 and TRBJ1-2; TRBD1 might be the D (6 bases). TRBV23-1 is designated an ORF whose function remains uncertain. The CDR3 has 18 residues. Trimming took off 7 bases at V and 4 bases at J, with 28 bases between the two ends. The CDR3 DNA follows: TGCGCCAGCACCTTGGTGGGGGCTGGGGTGGTCCCTCTCTATGGCTACACCTTC. Translation: CASTLVGAGVVPLYGYTF.

The chain couples TRBV7-2 to TRBJ2-3; TRBD2 aligns across 8 bases. CDR1 and CDR2 (germline): SGHTA, FQGNSA. The CDR3 is 15 residues long. The V segment lost 5 bases and the J segment 2 bases; nucleotides outside the gene matches: 6. The chain's CDR3 is CASSRTSGLTDTQYF. The CDR3 DNA reads TGTGCCAGCAGCCGTACTAGCGGACTCACAGATACGCAGTATTTT.

This chain links TRBV6-1 with TRBJ2-7; 8 positions match TRBD1. The V segment lost 0 bases and the J segment 0 bases; nucleotides outside the gene matches: 7. The CDR3 length is 17 residues. The V gene's germline CDR1 is MNHNS and CDR2 SASEGT. The CDR3 DNA sequence: TGTGCCAGCAGTGAAGCGCTCCAGGGGGCGAACTCCTACGAGCAGTACTTC. Translation: CASSEALQGANSYEQYF.

J is TRBJ1-4 and V is TRBV25-1; D remains ambiguous. The CDR3 spans 15 residues. Germline V CDR1 and CDR2: MGHDK, SYGVNS. With 2 bases removed from V and 2 bases from J, the gap between germline ends came to 9 bases. CDR3 in amino acids: CASSEGRYTNEKLFF. The CDR3 coding sequence is TGTGCCAGCAGTGAAGGCCGTTACACTAATGAAAAACTGTTTTTT.

This clone was observed a few times. This chain links TRBV6-1 with TRBJ1-5; D perhaps matches TRBD1 (6 bases). The V and J ends lost 2 bases and 2 bases respectively, with 10 bases between them. The CDR3 is 15 residues long. Germline V CDR1 and CDR2: MNHNS, SASEGT. CDR3 nucleotide sequence: TGTGCCAGCAGTGAACAGGGGAATGGCAATCAGCCCCAGCATTTT. Protein: CASSEQGNGNQPQHF.

This clone was observed once. The rearrangement uses TRBV3-1 (or the pseudogene TRBV3-2) and TRBJ2-3, with 16 bases aligning to TRBD2. The CDR3 is made up of 19 amino acids. The germline V gene encodes CDR1 LGHDT and CDR2 YNNKEL (reference sequence). V was clipped by 5 bases and J by 4 bases; unmatched bases: 12. In DNA form, the CDR3 reads TGTGCCAGCAGCGCGGGACTAGCGGGGGGGCAAGGGATCGCAGATACGCAGTATTTT. Translated: CASSAGLAGGQGIADTQYF.

The chain joins TRBV28 to TRBJ1-2; TRBD1 aligns across 9 bases. This CDR3 is 17 amino acids long. CDR1 and CDR2 (germline): MDHEN, SYDVKM. Losses at the gene ends were 6 bases for V and 1 base for J; bases not matched to a gene: 12. The CDR3 loop is CASRQTGGGQLNYGYTF. CDR3 DNA sequence: TGTGCCAGCAGGCAAACAGGGGGCGGACAACTTAACTATGGCTACACCTTC.

This clone has only one observation. The J gene is TRBJ2-5, the V gene TRBV11-2, with 10 bases that match TRBD2. Per the germline V gene, CDR1 is SGHAT and CDR2 is FQNNGV. The CDR3 contains 15 residues. V was clipped by 4 bases and J by 4 bases; unmatched bases: 6. The CDR3 protein is CASSSSGRARETQYF. The CDR3 nucleotides are TGTGCCAGCAGCTCCAGCGGGAGGGCCAGAGAGACCCAGTACTTC.

This clone was counted a single time. The chain has TRBV18 and TRBJ1-5; D gene unclear. V lost 2 bases and J 5 bases, leaving 7 bases between the germline ends. The CDR3 covers 13 residues. Per the germline V gene, CDR1 is KGHSH and CDR2 is LQKENI. The CDR3 region is CASSPNGDQPQHF. The CDR3 DNA is TGTGCCAGCTCACCAAACGGGGATCAGCCCCAGCATTTT.

The V call is TRBV5-1, the J call TRBJ2-7; D remains ambiguous. CDR3 length: 16 residues. V was clipped by 0 bases and J by 0 bases, with 13 bases between them. The germline V gene encodes CDR1 SGHRS and CDR2 YFSETQ. This CDR3 reads CASSLANRGSSYEQYF. For the CDR3, the DNA is TGCGCCAGCAGCTTGGCCAACCGCGGTAGCTCCTACGAGCAGTACTTC.

J is TRBJ2-7 and V is TRBV7-9; 9 bases are a match to TRBD1. In germline, CDR1 is SEHNR, CDR2 FQNEAQ (reference sequence). The trim removed 2 bases at V and 0 bases at J, leaving 2 bases unmatched. This CDR3 spans 15 amino acids. The CDR3 nucleotides read TGTGCCAGCAGCTTACGGGACAGGGCCTCCTACGAGCAGTACTTC. Translating it yields CASSLRDRASYEQYF. The entire variable domain, with the rest obtained from reference TRBV7-9 and TRBJ2-7, is as follows: DTGVSQNPRHKITKRGQNVTFRCDPISEHNRLYWYRQTLGQGPEFLTYFQNEAQLEKSRLLSDRFSAERPKGSFSTLEIQRTEQGDSAMYLCASSLRDRASYEQYFGPGTRLTVT.

The V gene is TRBV7-8, the J gene TRBJ1-3; TRBD1 is a possible D gene (5 bases). Deletions cut 2 bases from V and 4 bases from J, with 12 bases between. The CDR3 contains 15 residues. Germline V lookup: CDR1 SGHVS, CDR2 FQNEAQ. The CDR3 reads CASSLSRRAGNTIYF. The CDR3 DNA is TGTGCCAGCAGCTTATCCCGCAGGGCCGGAAACACCATATATTTT. Supplemented by reference TRBV7-8 and TRBJ1-3, the full variable domain reads GAGVSQSPRYKVAKRGQDVALRCDPISGHVSLFWYQQALGQGPEFLTYFQNEAQLDKSGLPSDRFFAERPEGSVSTLKIQRTQQEDSAVYLCASSLSRRAGNTIYFGEGSWLTVV.

This clone occurred once. The gene calls are TRBV15 and TRBJ1-4; D not resolved. Germline V gene sequence: CDR1 LNHNV, CDR2 YYDKDF (reference sequence). The germline V and J ends were trimmed by 5 bases and 12 bases, with 16 bases remaining between them. This CDR3 is built from 13 residues. The CDR3 here is CATSQEWFGELFF. CDR3 DNA sequence: TGTGCCACCAGCCAGGAATGGTTCGGTGAACTGTTTTTT.

This clone was seen just once. This sequence joins TRBV18 and TRBJ1-1, with no clear D. V shed 5 bases and J shed 2 bases, with 12 bases lying between them. Germline V gene data show CDR1 as KGHSH and CDR2 as LQKENI. The length of the CDR3 is 14 residues. The CDR3 loop reads CASSTDRRNTEAFF. The CDR3 nucleotides read TGTGCCAGCTCAACAGACCGTCGAAACACTGAAGCTTTCTTT.

V is TRBV4-2 and J is TRBJ2-5; 13 bases line up with TRBD2. In germline, CDR1 is LGHNA, CDR2 YNFKEQ. There are 17 residues in the CDR3. V gave up 4 bases and J gave up 2 bases; unmatched junction bases: 7. This CDR3 is CASSRQTSGGTQETQYF. In nucleotides, the CDR3 is TGTGCCAGCAGCCGACAGACTAGCGGGGGGACTCAAGAGACCCAGTACTTC.

This chain uses TRBV12-3 or TRBV12-4 with TRBJ2-1; D call uncertain. Trimming removed 3 bases from V and 8 bases from J, with 5 bases in between. The CDR3 runs 11 residues. For the CDR3, the DNA is TGTGCCAGCAGTTTTATAGATGAGCAGTTCTTC. Its translation: CASSFIDEQFF.

In DNA, the CDR3 is TGTGCCAGCAGTTTAGGGGCATCCTACGAGCAGTACTTC. The encoded protein is CASSLGASYEQYF. The chain recombines TRBV28 with TRBJ2-7; a weak D match, TRBD1 (5 bases). The V and J ends lost 2 bases and 1 base respectively, with 6 bases between them. The CDR3 is 13 residues long. CDR1 and CDR2 (germline): MDHEN, SYDVKM.